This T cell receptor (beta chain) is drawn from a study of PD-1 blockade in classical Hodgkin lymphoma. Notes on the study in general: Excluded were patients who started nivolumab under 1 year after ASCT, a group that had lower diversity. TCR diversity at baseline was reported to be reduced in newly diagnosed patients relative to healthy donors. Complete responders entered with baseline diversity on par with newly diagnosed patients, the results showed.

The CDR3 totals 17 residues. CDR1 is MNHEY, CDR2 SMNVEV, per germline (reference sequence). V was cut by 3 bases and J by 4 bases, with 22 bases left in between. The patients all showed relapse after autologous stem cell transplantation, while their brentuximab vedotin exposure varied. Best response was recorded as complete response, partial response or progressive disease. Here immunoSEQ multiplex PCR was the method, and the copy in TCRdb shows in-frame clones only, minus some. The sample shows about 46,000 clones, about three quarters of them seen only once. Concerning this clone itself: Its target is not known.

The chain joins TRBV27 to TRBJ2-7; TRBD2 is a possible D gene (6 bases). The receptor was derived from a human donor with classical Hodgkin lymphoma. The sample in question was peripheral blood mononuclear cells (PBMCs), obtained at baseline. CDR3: CASSFSGGVGAAYEQYF. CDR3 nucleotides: TGTGCCAGCAGTTTCTCCGGAGGGGTTGGAGCGGCGTACGAGCAGTACTTC.